The rows below give T cell receptor beta chains drawn from one sample of a study of blood T cell repertoires in COVID-19. The protocol was immunoSEQ multiplex PCR, while the TCRdb copy is restricted to in-frame clones and leaves out a portion. The sample lists about 210,000 clones; more than 80% were seen once. Sequenced: PBMCs or T cells enriched from blood (not recorded which). These receptors were collected from a man younger than 40 who had recovered from COVID-19. The CDR3 runs from the conserved cysteine through the conserved F or W. Fields, in order: V gene, D gene, J gene, clone size, CDR3 protein, CDR3 DNA. The D gene is left open where the match is weak. Rows may omit the clone size; those that give it use once, few, many or a size class.

v_gene: TRBV7-2
d_gene: TRBD1
j_gene: TRBJ1-1
abundance: once
CDR3aa: CASSSRTGLNTEAFF
CDR3nt: TGTGCCAGCAGCTCCCGGACAGGGTTGAACACTGAAGCTTTCTTT

v_gene: TRBV7-2
d_gene: TRBD1
j_gene: TRBJ2-7
abundance: NA
CDR3aa: CASSFRQGAYEQYF
CDR3nt: TGTGCCAGCAGCTTCCGACAGGGGGCCTACGAGCAGTACTTC

v_gene: TRBV15
d_gene: NA
j_gene: TRBJ1-2
abundance: NA
CDR3aa: CATSRDRALAWGYTF
CDR3nt: TGTGCCACCAGCAGAGACAGGGCCCTGGCGTGGGGCTACACCTTC

v_gene: TRBV10-2
d_gene: TRBD2
j_gene: TRBJ2-3
abundance: once
CDR3aa: CASSDGAGGRTDTQYF
CDR3nt: TGCGCCAGCAGTGACGGAGCGGGGGGCCGCACAGATACGCAGTATTTT

v_gene: TRBV13
d_gene: NA
j_gene: TRBJ2-5
abundance: NA
CDR3aa: CASSPPPGPQETQYF
CDR3nt: TGTGCCAGCAGCCCCCCCCCAGGGCCCCAAGAGACCCAGTACTTC

v_gene: TRBV29-1
d_gene: NA
j_gene: TRBJ1-2
abundance: NA
CDR3aa: CSVGTPAYGYTF
CDR3nt: TGCAGCGTTGGGACACCCGCCTATGGCTACACCTTC

v_gene: TRBV30
d_gene: NA
j_gene: TRBJ1-1
abundance: NA
CDR3aa: CAWTRRDRNTEAFF
CDR3nt: TGTGCCTGGACCCGCCGGGATAGGAACACTGAAGCTTTCTTT

v_gene: TRBV10-3
d_gene: NA
j_gene: TRBJ2-3
abundance: NA
CDR3aa: CAISDETSPTSDTQYF
CDR3nt: TGTGCCATCAGTGACGAGACTAGTCCCACTTCAGATACGCAGTATTTT

v_gene: TRBV18
d_gene: NA
j_gene: TRBJ2-7
abundance: NA
CDR3aa: CASSQTTGTLYEQYF
CDR3nt: TGTGCCAGCTCACAAACAACCGGGACACTTTACGAGCAGTACTTC

v_gene: TRBV9
d_gene: TRBD2
j_gene: TRBJ2-3
abundance: NA
CDR3aa: CASSALAGEVVTDTQYF
CDR3nt: TGTGCCAGCAGCGCCCTAGCGGGAGAAGTTGTGACAGATACGCAGTATTTT

v_gene: TRBV2
d_gene: TRBD1
j_gene: TRBJ1-2
abundance: NA
CDR3aa: CASQDRGGFDGYTF
CDR3nt: TGTGCCAGTCAGGACAGGGGCGGTTTTGATGGCTACACCTTC

v_gene: TRBV4-3
d_gene: TRBD1
j_gene: TRBJ1-4
abundance: NA
CDR3aa: CASSQIDRENEKLFF
CDR3nt: TGCGCCAGCAGCCAGATCGACAGGGAGAATGAAAAACTGTTTTTT

v_gene: TRBV12-2
d_gene: NA
j_gene: TRBJ2-7
abundance: NA
CDR3aa: CASRFWDSGEQYF
CDR3nt: TGTGCAAGTCGCTTCTGGGACTCGGGCGAGCAGTACTTC

v_gene: TRBV5-4
d_gene: NA
j_gene: TRBJ2-5
abundance: NA
CDR3aa: CASSLADFQETQYF
CDR3nt: TGTGCCAGCAGCTTGGCCGACTTTCAAGAGACCCAGTACTTC

v_gene: TRBV5-4
d_gene: TRBD2
j_gene: TRBJ2-1
abundance: many
CDR3aa: CASSPSSGNNEQFF
CDR3nt: TGTGCCAGCTCCCCCTCTAGCGGGAACAATGAGCAGTTCTTC

v_gene: TRBV5-1
d_gene: NA
j_gene: TRBJ1-2
abundance: NA
CDR3aa: CASSSDIPNYGYTF
CDR3nt: TGCGCCAGCAGCTCCGACATCCCTAACTATGGCTACACCTTC

v_gene: TRBV7-2
d_gene: TRBD1
j_gene: TRBJ2-7
abundance: NA
CDR3aa: CASSLMWDRAYEQYF
CDR3nt: TGTGCCAGCAGCTTAATGTGGGACAGGGCCTACGAGCAGTACTTC

v_gene: TRBV4-1
d_gene: TRBD2
j_gene: TRBJ2-3
abundance: NA
CDR3aa: CASSQAPRGSTDTQYF
CDR3nt: TGCGCCAGCAGCCAAGCCCCGCGGGGGAGCACAGATACGCAGTATTTT